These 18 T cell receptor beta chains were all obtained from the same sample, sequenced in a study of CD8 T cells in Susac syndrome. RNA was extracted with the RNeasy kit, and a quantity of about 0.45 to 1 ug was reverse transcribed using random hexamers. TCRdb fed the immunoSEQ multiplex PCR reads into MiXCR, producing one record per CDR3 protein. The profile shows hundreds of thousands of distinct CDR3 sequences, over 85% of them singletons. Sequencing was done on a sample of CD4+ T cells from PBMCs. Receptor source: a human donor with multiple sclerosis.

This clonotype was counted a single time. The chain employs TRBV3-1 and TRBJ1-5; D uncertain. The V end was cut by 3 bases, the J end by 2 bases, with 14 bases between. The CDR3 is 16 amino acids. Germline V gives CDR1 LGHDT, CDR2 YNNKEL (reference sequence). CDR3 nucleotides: TGTGCCAGCAGCCAGAGCGCGGGGAGTGGCAATCAGCCCCAGCATTTT. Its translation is CASSQSAGSGNQPQHF.

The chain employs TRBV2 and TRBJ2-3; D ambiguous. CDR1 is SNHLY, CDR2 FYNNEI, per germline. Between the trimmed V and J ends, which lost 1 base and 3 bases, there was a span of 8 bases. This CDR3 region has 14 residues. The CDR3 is CASSEGLSTDTQYF. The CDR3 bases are TGTGCCAGCAGTGAAGGTCTGTCAACAGATACGCAGTATTTT. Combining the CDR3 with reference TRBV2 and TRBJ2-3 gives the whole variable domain EPEVTQTPSHQVTQMGQEVILRCVPISNHLYFYWYRQILGQKVEFLVSFYNNEISEKSEIFDDQFSVERPDGSNFTLKIRSTKLEDSAMYFCASSEGLSTDTQYFGPGTRLTVL.

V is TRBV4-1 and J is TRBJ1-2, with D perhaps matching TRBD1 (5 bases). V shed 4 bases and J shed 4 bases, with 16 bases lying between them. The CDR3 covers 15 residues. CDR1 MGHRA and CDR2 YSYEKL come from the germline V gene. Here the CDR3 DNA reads TGCGCCAGCAGCCCCGAAAGCGGGACGGGCTATGGCTACACCTTC. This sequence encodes CASSPESGTGYGYTF.

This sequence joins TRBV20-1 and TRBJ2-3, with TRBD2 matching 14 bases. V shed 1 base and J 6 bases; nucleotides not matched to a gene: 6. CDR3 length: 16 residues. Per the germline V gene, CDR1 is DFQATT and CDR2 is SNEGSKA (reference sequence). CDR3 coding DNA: TGCAGTGCTAGAGGGGGACTAGCGGGAGTGGAGGATACGCAGTATTTT. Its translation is CSARGGLAGVEDTQYF.

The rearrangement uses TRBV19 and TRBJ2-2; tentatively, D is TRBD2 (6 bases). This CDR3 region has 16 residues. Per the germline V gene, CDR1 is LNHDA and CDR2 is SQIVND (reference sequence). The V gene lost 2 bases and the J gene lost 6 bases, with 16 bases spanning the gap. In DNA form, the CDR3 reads TGTGCCAGTAGTATAATTGCGGGATCGGGGGCCGGGGAGCTGTTTTTT. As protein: CASSIIAGSGAGELFF. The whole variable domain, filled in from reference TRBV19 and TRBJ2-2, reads DGGITQSPKYLFRKEGQNVTLSCEQNLNHDAMYWYRQDPGQGLRLIYYSQIVNDFQKGDIAEGYSVSREKKESFPLTVTSAQKNPTAFYLCASSIIAGSGAGELFFGEGSRLTVL.

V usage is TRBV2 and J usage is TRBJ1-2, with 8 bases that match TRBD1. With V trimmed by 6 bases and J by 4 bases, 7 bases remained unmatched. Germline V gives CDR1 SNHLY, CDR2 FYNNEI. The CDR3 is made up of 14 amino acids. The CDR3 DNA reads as TGTGCCAGCAGGGACAGGGTTGGAGGCTATGGCTACACCTTC. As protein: CASRDRVGGYGYTF.

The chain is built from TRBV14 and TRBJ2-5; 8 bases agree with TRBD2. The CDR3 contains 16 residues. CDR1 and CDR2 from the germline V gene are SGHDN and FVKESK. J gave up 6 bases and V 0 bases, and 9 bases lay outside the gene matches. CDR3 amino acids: CASSQDRVSGSQTQYF. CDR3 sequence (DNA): TGTGCCAGCAGCCAAGATAGGGTCAGCGGGAGTCAGACCCAGTACTTC.

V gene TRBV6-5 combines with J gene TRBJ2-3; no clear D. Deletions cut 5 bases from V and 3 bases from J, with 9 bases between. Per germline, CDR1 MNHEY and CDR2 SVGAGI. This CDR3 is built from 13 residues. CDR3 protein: CASSPDWTDTQYF. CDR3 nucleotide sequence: TGTGCCAGCAGTCCTGACTGGACAGATACGCAGTATTTT.

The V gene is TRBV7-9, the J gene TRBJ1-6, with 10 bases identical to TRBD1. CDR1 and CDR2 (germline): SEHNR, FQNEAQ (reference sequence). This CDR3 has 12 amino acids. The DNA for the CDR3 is TGTACGACAGGGGGCTTCAATTCACCCCTCCACTTT. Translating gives CTTGGFNSPLHF.

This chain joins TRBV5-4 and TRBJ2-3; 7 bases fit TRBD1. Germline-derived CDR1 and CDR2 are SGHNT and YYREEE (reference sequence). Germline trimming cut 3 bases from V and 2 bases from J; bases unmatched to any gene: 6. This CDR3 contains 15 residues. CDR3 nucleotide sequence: TGTGCCAGCAGCTCAGGGGACAGCGACACAGATACGCAGTATTTT. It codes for CASSSGDSDTDTQYF.

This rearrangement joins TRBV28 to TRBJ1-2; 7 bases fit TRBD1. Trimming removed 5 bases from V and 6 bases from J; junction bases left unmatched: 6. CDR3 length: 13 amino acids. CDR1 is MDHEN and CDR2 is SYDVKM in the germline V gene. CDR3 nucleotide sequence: TGTGCCAGCAGTGGACAGGTTGAGCATGGCTACACCTTC. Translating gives CASSGQVEHGYTF.

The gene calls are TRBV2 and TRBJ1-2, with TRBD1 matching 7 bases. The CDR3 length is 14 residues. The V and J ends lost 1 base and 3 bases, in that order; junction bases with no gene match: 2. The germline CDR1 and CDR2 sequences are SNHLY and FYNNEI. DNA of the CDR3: TGTGCCAGCAGTGAAGGACAGGGTGACTATGGCTACACCTTC. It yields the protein CASSEGQGDYGYTF.

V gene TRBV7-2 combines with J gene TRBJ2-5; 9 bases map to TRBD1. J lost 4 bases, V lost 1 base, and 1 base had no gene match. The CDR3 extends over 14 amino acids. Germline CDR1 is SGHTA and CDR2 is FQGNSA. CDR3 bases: TGTGCCAGCAGCTTAGTGACAGGGGGAGAGACCCAGTACTTC. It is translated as CASSLVTGGETQYF.

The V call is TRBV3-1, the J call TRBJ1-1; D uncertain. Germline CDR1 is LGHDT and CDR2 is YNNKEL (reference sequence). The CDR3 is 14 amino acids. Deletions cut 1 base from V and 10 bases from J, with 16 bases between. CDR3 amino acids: CASSQGTARVLAFF. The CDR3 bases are TGTGCCAGCAGCCAAGGGACGGCTCGGGTTTTAGCTTTCTTT. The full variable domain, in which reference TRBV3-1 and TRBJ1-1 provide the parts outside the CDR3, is DTAVSQTPKYLVTQMGNDKSIKCEQNLGHDTMYWYKQDSKKFLKIMFSYNNKELIINETVPNRFSPKSPDKAHLNLHINSLELGDSAVYFCASSQGTARVLAFFGQGTRLTVV.

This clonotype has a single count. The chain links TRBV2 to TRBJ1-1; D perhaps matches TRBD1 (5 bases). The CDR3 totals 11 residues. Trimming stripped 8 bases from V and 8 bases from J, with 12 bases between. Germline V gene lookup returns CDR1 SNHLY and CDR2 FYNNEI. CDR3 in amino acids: CASRGGPEAFF. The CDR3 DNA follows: TGTGCCAGCCGTGGGGGACCCGAAGCTTTCTTT.

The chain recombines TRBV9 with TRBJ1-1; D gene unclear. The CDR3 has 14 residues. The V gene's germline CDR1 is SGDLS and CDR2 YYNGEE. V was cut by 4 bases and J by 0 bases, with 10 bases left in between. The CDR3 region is CASSPLSVNTEAFF. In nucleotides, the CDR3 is TGTGCCAGCAGCCCCCTCAGTGTGAACACTGAAGCTTTCTTT. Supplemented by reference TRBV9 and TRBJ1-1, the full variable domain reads DSGVTQTPKHLITATGQRVTLRCSPRSGDLSVYWYQQSLDQGLQFLIQYYNGEERAKGNILERFSAQQFPDLHSELNLSSLELGDSALYFCASSPLSVNTEAFFGQGTRLTVV.

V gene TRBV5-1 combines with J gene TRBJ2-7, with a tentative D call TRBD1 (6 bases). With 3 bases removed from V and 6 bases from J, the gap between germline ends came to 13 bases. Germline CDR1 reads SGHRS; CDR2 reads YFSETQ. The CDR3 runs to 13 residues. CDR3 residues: CASSSRGAGEQYF. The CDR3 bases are TGCGCCAGCAGCTCCAGGGGAGCCGGCGAGCAGTACTTC.

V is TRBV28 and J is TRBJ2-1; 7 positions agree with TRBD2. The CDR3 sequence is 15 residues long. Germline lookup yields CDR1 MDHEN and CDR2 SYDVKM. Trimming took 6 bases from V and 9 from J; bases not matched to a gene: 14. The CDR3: CASSRLALLVAEQFF. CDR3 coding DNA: TGTGCCAGCAGCCGACTAGCCCTCTTGGTTGCTGAGCAGTTCTTC.